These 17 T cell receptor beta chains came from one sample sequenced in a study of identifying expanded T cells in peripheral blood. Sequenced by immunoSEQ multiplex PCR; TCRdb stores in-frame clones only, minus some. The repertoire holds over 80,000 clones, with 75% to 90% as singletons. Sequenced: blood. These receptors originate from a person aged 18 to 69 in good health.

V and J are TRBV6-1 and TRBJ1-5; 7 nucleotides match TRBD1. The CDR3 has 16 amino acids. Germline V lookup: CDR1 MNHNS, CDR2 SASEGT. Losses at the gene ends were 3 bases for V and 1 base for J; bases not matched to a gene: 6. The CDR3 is CASSEVTGPSNQPQHF. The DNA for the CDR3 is TGTGCCAGCAGTGAGGTGACAGGGCCCAGCAATCAGCCCCAGCATTTT.

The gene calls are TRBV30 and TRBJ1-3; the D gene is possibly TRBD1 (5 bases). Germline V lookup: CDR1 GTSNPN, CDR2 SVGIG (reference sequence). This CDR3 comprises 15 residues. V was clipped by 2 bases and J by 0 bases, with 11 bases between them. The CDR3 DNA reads TGTGCCTGGAGTATAGGGACCTTCTCTGGAAACACCATATATTTT. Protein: CAWSIGTFSGNTIYF.

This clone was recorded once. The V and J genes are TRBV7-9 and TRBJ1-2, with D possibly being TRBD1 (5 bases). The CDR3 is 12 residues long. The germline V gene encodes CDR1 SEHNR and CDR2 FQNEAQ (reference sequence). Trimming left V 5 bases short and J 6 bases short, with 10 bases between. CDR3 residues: CASSTDTDGYTF. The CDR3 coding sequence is TGTGCCAGCAGCACGGACACAGATGGCTACACCTTC.

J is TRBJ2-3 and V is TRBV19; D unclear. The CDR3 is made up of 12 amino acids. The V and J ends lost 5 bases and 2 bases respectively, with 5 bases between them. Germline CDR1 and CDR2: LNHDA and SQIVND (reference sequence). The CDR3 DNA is TGTGCCAGTAGTCTTAACACAGATACGCAGTATTTT. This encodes CASSLNTDTQYF.

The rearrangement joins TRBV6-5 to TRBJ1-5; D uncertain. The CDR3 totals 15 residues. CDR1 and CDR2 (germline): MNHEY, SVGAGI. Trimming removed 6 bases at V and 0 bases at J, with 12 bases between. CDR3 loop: CASSRTRNSNQPQHF. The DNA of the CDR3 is TGTGCCAGCAGCCGGACCAGGAATAGCAATCAGCCCCAGCATTTT.

CDR3 coding DNA: TGTGCCAGCAGCTTCGCCAGGTCTGAGCCCCAGCATTTT. Its protein is CASSFARSEPQHF. The rearrangement uses TRBV11-2 and TRBJ1-5; no firm D call. Germline CDR1 is SGHAT and CDR2 is FQNNGV. The CDR3 has 13 residues. V was shortened by 3 bases and J by 8 bases, with 11 bases between the two germline ends.

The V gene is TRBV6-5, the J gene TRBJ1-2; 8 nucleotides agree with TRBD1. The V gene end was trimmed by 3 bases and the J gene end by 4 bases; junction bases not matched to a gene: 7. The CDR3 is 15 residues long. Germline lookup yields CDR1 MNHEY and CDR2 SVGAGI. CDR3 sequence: CASSYGTGSPYGYTF. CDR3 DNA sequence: TGTGCCAGCAGTTATGGGACAGGTTCGCCCTATGGCTACACCTTC.

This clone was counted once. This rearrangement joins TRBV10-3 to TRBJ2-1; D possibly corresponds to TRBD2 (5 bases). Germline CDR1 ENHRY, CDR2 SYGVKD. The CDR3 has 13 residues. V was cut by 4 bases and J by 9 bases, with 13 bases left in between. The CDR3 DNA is TGTGCCATCAGTGGAGGAACGGGGTTTGAGCAGTTCTTC. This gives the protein CAISGGTGFEQFF.

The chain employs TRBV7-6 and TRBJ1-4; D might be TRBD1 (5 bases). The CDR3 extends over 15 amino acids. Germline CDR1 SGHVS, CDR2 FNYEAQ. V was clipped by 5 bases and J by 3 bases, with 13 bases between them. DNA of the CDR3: TGTGCCAGCAGCGACTTACAGGCCGCTAATGAAAAACTGTTTTTT. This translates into CASSDLQAANEKLFF.

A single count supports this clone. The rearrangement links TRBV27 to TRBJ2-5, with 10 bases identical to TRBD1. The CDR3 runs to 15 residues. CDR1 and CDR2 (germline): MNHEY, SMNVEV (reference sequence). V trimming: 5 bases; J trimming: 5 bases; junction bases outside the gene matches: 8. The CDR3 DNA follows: TGTGCCAGCAGTCCCGGGACAGGGGAGTGGGAGACCCAGTACTTC. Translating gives CASSPGTGEWETQYF.

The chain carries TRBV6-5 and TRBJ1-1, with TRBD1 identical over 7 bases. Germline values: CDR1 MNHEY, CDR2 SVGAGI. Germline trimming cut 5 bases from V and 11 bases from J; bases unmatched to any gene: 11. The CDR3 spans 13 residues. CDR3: CASSAPRGGGAFF. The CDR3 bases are TGTGCCAGCAGTGCCCCTCGAGGGGGCGGGGCTTTCTTT.

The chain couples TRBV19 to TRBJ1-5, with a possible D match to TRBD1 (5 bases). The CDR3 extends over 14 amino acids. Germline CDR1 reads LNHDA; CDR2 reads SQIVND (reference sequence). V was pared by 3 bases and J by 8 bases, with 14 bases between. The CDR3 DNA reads TGTGCCAGTAGTATGGCAGGGTTGGGCGAGCCCCAGCATTTT. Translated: CASSMAGLGEPQHF.

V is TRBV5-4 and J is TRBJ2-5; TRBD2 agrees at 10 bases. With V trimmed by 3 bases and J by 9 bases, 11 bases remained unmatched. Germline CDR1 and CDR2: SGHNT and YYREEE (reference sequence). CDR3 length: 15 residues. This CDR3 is CASSSTSGVRLAQYF. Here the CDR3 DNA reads TGTGCCAGCAGCTCTACTAGCGGGGTTAGATTGGCCCAGTACTTC.

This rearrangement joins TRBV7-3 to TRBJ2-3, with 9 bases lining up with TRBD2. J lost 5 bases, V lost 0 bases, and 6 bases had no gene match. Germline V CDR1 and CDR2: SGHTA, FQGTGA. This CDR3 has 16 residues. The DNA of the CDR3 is TGTGCCAGCAGCTTAACTGGTAGCGGGGGTAAAGATACGCAGTATTTT. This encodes CASSLTGSGGKDTQYF.

CDR3 sequence: CASGRGQGYGYTF. The CDR3, as DNA: TGTGCCAGCGGCAGGGGGCAGGGCTATGGCTACACCTTC. The chain is built from TRBV7-2 and TRBJ1-2; 8 positions agree with TRBD1. V lost 8 bases to trimming and J lost 4 bases; unmatched junction nucleotides: 6. The germline CDR1 and CDR2 sequences are SGHTA and FQGNSA. This CDR3 has 13 residues.

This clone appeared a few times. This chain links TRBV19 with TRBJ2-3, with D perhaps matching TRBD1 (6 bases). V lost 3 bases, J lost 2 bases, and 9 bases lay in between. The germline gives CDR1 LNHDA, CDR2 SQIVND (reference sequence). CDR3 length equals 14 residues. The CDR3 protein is CASSIQGFTDTQYF. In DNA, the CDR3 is TGTGCCAGTAGTATCCAGGGGTTCACAGATACGCAGTATTTT.

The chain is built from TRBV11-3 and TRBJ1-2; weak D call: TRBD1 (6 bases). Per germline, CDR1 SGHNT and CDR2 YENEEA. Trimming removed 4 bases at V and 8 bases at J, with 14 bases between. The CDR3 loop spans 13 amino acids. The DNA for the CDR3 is TGTGCCAGCAGCTCCCGCAGGGGAGGGGGCTACACCTTC. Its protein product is CASSSRRGGGYTF.